This T cell receptor (beta chain) was captured by sequencing in a study of blood T cell repertoires in COVID-19. Sequencing was performed with immunoSEQ multiplex PCR; in TCRdb, only in-frame clones are kept and a portion is missing. The sample consists of about 20,000 clones, approximately 90% of them appearing once. The CDR3 has 12 residues. The V end was cut by 4 bases, the J end by 8 bases, with 9 bases between. This clonotype was obtained from a human donor in a cohort sampled during active COVID-19. The V and J genes are TRBV12-3 or TRBV12-4 and TRBJ2-1; D perhaps matches TRBD1 (6 bases). The sequenced sample consisted of peripheral blood. In nucleotides, the CDR3 is TGTGCCAGCAGTTCCGCAGGGGATGAGCAGTTCTTC. It codes for CASSSAGDEQFF.